Listed below are T cell receptor beta chains from one sample, sequenced in a study of blood T cells in healthy people across ages. TCRdb recomputed calls from the 5' RACE reads with MiXCR, one row per CDR3 protein. Of roughly 1,000,000 distinct CDR3 sequences listed, under 30% were seen once; the top ten hold around 0.75%. This sample was shared with a second study, whose subject was T cells of mothers and their children.

Material: blood. The receptor set was obtained from a girl aged 2 to 9 in good health. CDR3s include the opening cysteine and the closing phenylalanine or tryptophan. The order of the fields is D gene, clone size, V gene, J gene, CDR3 DNA, CDR3 protein. The D gene is left open where the match is weak. Clone size is stated in some rows and not others, as once, few, many or a class when expanded.

TRBD1	.	TRBV10-3	TRBJ2-5	TGTGCCATCAGTGATCCGACAGGGGAGGAGTACCAAGAGACCCAGTACTTC	CAISDPTGEEYQETQYF
TRBD1	.	TRBV5-6	TRBJ1-1	TGTGCCAGCAGCTTTGACAGGGCTAGTAGTATGAACACTGAAGCTTTCTTT	CASSFDRASSMNTEAFF
.	.	TRBV6-5	TRBJ2-5	TGTGCCAGCAGTCTCTCGCCCACTAGTCTCTTAGAGACCCAGTACTTC	CASSLSPTSLLETQYF
TRBD2	few	TRBV4-1	TRBJ2-7	TGCGCCAGCAGCCAAGAAGCGGGGGGGTCCTACGAGCAGTACTTC	CASSQEAGGSYEQYF
.	few	TRBV6-2/TRBV6-3	TRBJ2-5	TGTGCCAGCAGTTCCCTTGACGGGACGGCCCAGTACTTC	CASSSLDGTAQYF
TRBD2	many	TRBV7-2	TRBJ2-1	TGTGCCAGCAGCCGCGGGGGGGGCTCCTACAATGAGCAGTTCTTC	CASSRGGGSYNEQFF
.	many	TRBV9	TRBJ2-3	TGTGCCAGCAGCGCGCTGCCGGCTGGGGAAGATACGCAGTATTTT	CASSALPAGEDTQYF
.	.	TRBV7-8	TRBJ2-1	TGTGCCAGCAGCTTGGGGACCGGCGATGAGCAGTTCTTC	CASSLGTGDEQFF
.	.	TRBV12-3/TRBV12-4	TRBJ2-3	TGTGCCAGCACCAGGGGGGCTAGCACAGATACGCAGTATTTT	CASTRGASTDTQYF
.	few	TRBV9	TRBJ1-6	TGTGCCAGCAGCGTAGTGGGGGACTATGATTCACCCCTCCACTTT	CASSVVGDYDSPLHF
TRBD2	.	TRBV7-8	TRBJ2-5	TGTGCCAGCAGCTCCGGGACTAGCGGACAGCAGTACTTC	CASSSGTSGQQYF
.	.	TRBV7-9	TRBJ2-1	TGTGCCAGCAGCAGCGGGACAGACCTTGGGGATGAGCAGTTCTTC	CASSSGTDLGDEQFF
.	.	TRBV25-1	TRBJ2-5	TGTGCCAGCAGTGAAGGTGCTGACCTCAGAGAGACCCAGTACTTC	CASSEGADLRETQYF
.	few	TRBV5-4	TRBJ2-7	TGTGCCAGCAGCATCAGACAACCTCTAGGCGAGCAGTACTTC	CASSIRQPLGEQYF
.	few	TRBV6-5	TRBJ1-1	TGTGCCAGCAGTTTTTCATTCATGAACACTGAAGCTTTCTTT	CASSFSFMNTEAFF
TRBD1	.	TRBV6-1	TRBJ1-1	TGTGCCAGCAACCCAAGACAGGGGGGTACTGAAGCTTTCTTT	CASNPRQGGTEAFF
TRBD1	few	TRBV4-1	TRBJ2-3	TGCGCCAGCAGCCCGGGACAGGGGGAAAGCACAGATACGCAGTATTTT	CASSPGQGESTDTQYF
TRBD1	few	TRBV15	TRBJ1-2	TGTGCCACCAGCAGATCACACAGACAGGGAAAAGCTAACTATGGCTACACCTTC	CATSRSHRQGKANYGYTF
.	.	TRBV12-3/TRBV12-4	TRBJ1-5	TGTGCCAGCAGACCCGACGGGCCCTATGGGCCCCAGCATTTT	CASRPDGPYGPQHF
TRBD2	few	TRBV27	TRBJ2-1	TGTGCCAGCAGTTTGGGACTAGTCCACAATGAGCAGTTCTTC	CASSLGLVHNEQFF
.	.	TRBV7-2	TRBJ2-3	TGTGCCAGCAGCTTAGAATTCCACACAGATACGCAGTATTTT	CASSLEFHTDTQYF
.	.	TRBV14	TRBJ2-1	TGTGCCAATGGACACCTAAGGTTTTACAATGAGCAGTTCTTC	CANGHLRFYNEQFF
.	.	TRBV7-2	TRBJ2-5	TGTGCCAGCAGCTTAGAAGAGGGAGGGGGAATCCAAGAGACCCAGTACTTC	CASSLEEGGGIQETQYF
.	.	TRBV11-1	TRBJ1-1	TGTGCCAGCAGCCCCAGGGACTTGAACACTGAAGCTTTCTTT	CASSPRDLNTEAFF
.	.	TRBV11-2	TRBJ2-1	TGTGCCAGCAGCTTAGACGTGGTACAGAGGGATGAGCAGTTCTTC	CASSLDVVQRDEQFF
.	.	TRBV5-5	TRBJ1-3	TGTGCCAGCAGCTGGGCAGCGGGCGGTGGAAACACCATATATTTT	CASSWAAGGGNTIYF
.	.	TRBV28	TRBJ1-4	TGTGCCAGCAGTTCGCTACTAGACAGCCCTAATGAAAAACTGTTTTTT	CASSSLLDSPNEKLFF
TRBD1	few	TRBV2	TRBJ2-5	TGTGCCAGCACCGGGACAGGGGAGGTGACCCAGTACTTC	CASTGTGEVTQYF
TRBD2	.	TRBV7-2	TRBJ2-7	TGTGCCAGCAGCCTGACTAGCGGGGGGGGTAACGAGCAGTACTTC	CASSLTSGGGNEQYF
TRBD1	few	TRBV11-1	TRBJ1-1	TGTGCCAGCAGCTCCCAGGGGGCGGGGACTGAAGCTTTCTTT	CASSSQGAGTEAFF
.	.	TRBV7-3	TRBJ2-5	TGTGCCAGCAGCTTAAAAACCACCGTAGAGACCCAGTACTTC	CASSLKTTVETQYF
TRBD1	.	TRBV4-3	TRBJ1-6	TGCGCCAGCAGCCAAGTTGCTGGGACAGGGGGTTCACCCCTCCACTTT	CASSQVAGTGGSPLHF
TRBD1	few	TRBV7-3	TRBJ2-7	TGTGCCAGCAGCTTAGGCAGGACAGGCCCTTACGAGCAGTACTTC	CASSLGRTGPYEQYF
TRBD1	few	TRBV28	TRBJ1-1	TGTGCCAGCTCCCACAGGGGGCTGAGCACTGAAGCTTTCTTT	CASSHRGLSTEAFF
.	few	TRBV24-1	TRBJ2-7	TGTGCCACCAGTGATCCGGGATCTTCTTACGAGCAGTACTTC	CATSDPGSSYEQYF
.	.	TRBV5-5	TRBJ2-2	TGTGCCAGCACCCTATTAATCACCGGGGAGCTGTTTTTT	CASTLLITGELFF
.	few	TRBV4-3	TRBJ2-3	TGCGCCAGCAGCCAAGTTAGCCTCCGGGACCCCACCACAGATACGCAGTATTTT	CASSQVSLRDPTTDTQYF
.	.	TRBV7-9	TRBJ2-7	TGTGCCAGCAGCTCCGAGTACGACTACGAGCAGTACTTC	CASSSEYDYEQYF
TRBD1	.	TRBV7-9	TRBJ2-1	TGTGCCAGCAGTTTTAACCGGGACAGGGAGCCATGGGATGAGCAGTTCTTC	CASSFNRDREPWDEQFF
.	few	TRBV2	TRBJ2-7	TGTGCCAGCAGTGGACTAGTTCTCGAGCAGTACTTC	CASSGLVLEQYF
TRBD1	.	TRBV7-9	TRBJ2-3	TGTGCCAGCAGCTTATTTTGGGACAGCCTAGATGCGCAGTATTTT	CASSLFWDSLDAQYF
TRBD2	many	TRBV9	TRBJ2-5	TGTGCCAGCAGTTCTAGCGGGAGGGGTGAGACCCAGTACTTC	CASSSSGRGETQYF
TRBD1	many	TRBV6-1	TRBJ2-4	TGTGCCAGCAGTGAACCCAGAACCCTCGACAGGGGTCGGGACTTC	CASSEPRTLDRGRDF
TRBD1	few	TRBV2	TRBJ1-1	TGTGCCAGCCCTGGACAGGGAACGGGTGAAGCTTTCTTT	CASPGQGTGEAFF
.	few	TRBV20-1	TRBJ2-7	TGCAGTGCTAGGACCGTTAGCTCCTACGAGCAGTACTTC	CSARTVSSYEQYF